These 18 T cell receptor beta chains came from one sample sequenced in a study of CD8+ T cells in alopecia areata. Treatment meaning: oral pan-JAK inhibitor, 5-10 mg twice daily. Sequencing relied on a cDNA template that was reverse transcribed from extracted RNA. Data came from immunoSEQ multiplex PCR; TCRdb stores just in-frame clones and leaves some out. The sample has more than 200,000 clones, 40% to 55% seen once. The sequencing here drew on CD4+ T cells sorted from blood, taken around week 36, from a patient treated with tofacitinib. The receptors originated from a human donor with alopecia areata.

The chain recombines TRBV10-3 with TRBJ1-5, with D perhaps matching TRBD1 (5 bases). This CDR3 is 15 amino acids long. CDR1 and CDR2 (germline): ENHRY, SYGVKD. V lost 0 bases and J 0 bases, leaving 6 bases between the germline ends. This CDR3 reads CAISESGGSNQPQHF. The CDR3 DNA reads as TGTGCCATCAGTGAGTCGGGGGGTAGCAATCAGCCCCAGCATTTT.

This sequence joins TRBV7-2 and TRBJ2-3, with 9 nucleotides matching TRBD1. Germline V lookup: CDR1 SGHTA, CDR2 FQGNSA. V shed 5 bases, J shed 6 bases, and the junction held 6 bases outside the gene matches. This CDR3 has 14 residues. CDR3 loop: CASSEDRGRDTQYF. The CDR3 DNA reads as TGTGCCAGCAGCGAGGACAGGGGTCGGGATACGCAGTATTTT.

This clone has ten or more counts. The CDR3 coding sequence is TGTGCCAGCAGCTGGACCAGGAGGGCGGTGGGCACAGATACGCAGTATTTT. The encoded protein is CASSWTRRAVGTDTQYF. The rearrangement joins TRBV14 to TRBJ2-3; weak D call: TRBD2 (6 bases). V was pared by 5 bases and J by 1 base, with 19 bases between. The CDR3 consists of 17 residues. Germline V lookup: CDR1 SGHDN, CDR2 FVKESK.

This chain links TRBV10-3 with TRBJ1-1, with no clear D. The CDR3 runs to 13 residues. V was shortened by 4 bases and J by 7 bases, with 13 bases between the two germline ends. CDR1 ENHRY and CDR2 SYGVKD come from the germline V gene. DNA for the CDR3: TGTGCCATCAGTGGAAGGGAAGGGATTGAAGCTTTCTTT. Its protein product is CAISGREGIEAFF.

This clone was seen a handful of times. The CDR3 sequence: CATSREAQSFYGYTF. The CDR3 nucleotides are TGTGCCACCAGCAGAGAGGCTCAGAGCTTCTATGGCTACACCTTC. V usage is TRBV15 and J usage is TRBJ1-2; no reliable D call. This CDR3 region has 15 residues. Looked up from germline, CDR1 is LNHNV and CDR2 is YYDKDF (reference sequence). The V end lost 0 bases, the J end lost 4 bases, and 12 bases lay between the germline ends.

The V and J genes are TRBV29-1 and TRBJ2-5, with TRBD2 matching 12 bases. With 4 bases clipped from V and 5 bases from J, the junction kept 8 bases outside the gene matches. The CDR3 has 15 residues. Germline CDR1 reads SQVTM; CDR2 reads ANQGSEA. The CDR3 loop reads CSVGRTSGKEETQYF. Here the CDR3 DNA reads TGCAGCGTTGGCAGGACTAGCGGGAAGGAGGAGACCCAGTACTTC.

This clone has more than one count but fewer than ten. The same CDR3 can be traced to other DNA sequences in this sample. The chain has TRBV5-1 and TRBJ1-2; TRBD1 aligns across 12 bases. There are 15 residues in the CDR3. V lost 2 bases and J lost 4; bases outside the gene matches: 3. Per germline, CDR1 SGHRS and CDR2 YFSETQ. DNA of the CDR3: TGCGCCAGCAGCTTATCGGGACAGGGGGCCTATGGCTACACCTTC. This sequence encodes CASSLSGQGAYGYTF.

This clone was seen at least ten times. This sample also contains other DNA sequences that code for the same CDR3. The chain employs TRBV28 and TRBJ1-2; TRBD1 is a possible D gene (6 bases). CDR1 and CDR2 (germline): MDHEN, SYDVKM. The CDR3 length is 15 residues. The V and J ends lost 1 base and 1 base respectively, with 10 bases between them. CDR3 nucleotide sequence: TGTGCCAGCAGTTTATCCCCCAGGGGTAACTATGGCTACACCTTC. This translates into CASSLSPRGNYGYTF.

The rearrangement links TRBV28 to TRBJ1-1; 8 bases fit TRBD1. The length of the CDR3 is 19 residues. V was pared by 4 bases and J by 1 base, with 17 bases of the junction left unmatched. From germline, CDR1 is MDHEN and CDR2 SYDVKM. CDR3 sequence: CASSSRNRDRSGKNTEAFF. In DNA form, the CDR3 reads TGTGCCAGCAGTTCCCGAAACCGGGACAGGAGCGGGAAGAACACTGAAGCTTTCTTT.

This clone was observed a handful of times. The rearrangement uses TRBV15 and TRBJ2-3; possibly TRBD1 for D (6 bases). Germline values: CDR1 LNHNV, CDR2 YYDKDF (reference sequence). The CDR3 totals 17 residues. The ends were cut back, 1 base at V and 5 bases at J, with 19 bases in the middle. The CDR3 sequence is CATSRAQVGRGVDTQYF. The CDR3 nucleotides read TGTGCCACCAGCAGAGCCCAGGTGGGCAGGGGAGTAGATACGCAGTATTTT. The full variable domain, its missing parts supplied by reference TRBV15 and TRBJ2-3, is DAMVIQNPRYQVTQFGKPVTLSCSQTLNHNVMYWYQQKSSQAPKLLFHYYDKDFNNEADTPDNFQSRRPNTSFCFLDIRSPGLGDTAMYLCATSRAQVGRGVDTQYFGPGTRLTVL.

This clone showed up just a few times. V is TRBV4-1 and J is TRBJ2-1; 8 nucleotides agree with TRBD2. This CDR3 comprises 14 residues. J was trimmed by 5 bases and V by 0 bases; bases with no gene match: 0. Germline V gene lookup returns CDR1 MGHRA and CDR2 YSYEKL. CDR3 residues: CASSQDGRDNEQFF. The CDR3 bases are TGCGCCAGCAGCCAAGACGGGAGGGACAATGAGCAGTTCTTC.

The chain joins TRBV7-9 to TRBJ1-4, with D unresolved. V was cut by 6 bases and J by 7 bases, with 12 bases left in between. The germline gives CDR1 SEHNR, CDR2 FQNEAQ (reference sequence). The CDR3 covers 13 residues. CDR3 protein: CASSSNGREKLFF. CDR3 DNA: TGTGCCAGCAGTTCCAATGGCCGTGAAAAACTGTTTTTT.

The chain joins TRBV30 to TRBJ2-1, with no clear D. Germline V gene lookup returns CDR1 GTSNPN and CDR2 SVGIG (reference sequence). Trimming stripped 5 bases from V and 12 bases from J, with 11 bases between. CDR3 length equals 10 residues. CDR3 sequence (DNA): TGTGCCTGGGTTGGGGTTGCGCAGTTCTTC. The encoded protein is CAWVGVAQFF.

In its sample, this clone was seen a few times. The gene calls are TRBV7-3 and TRBJ2-3; 8 nucleotides line up with TRBD2. Germline V CDR1 and CDR2: SGHTA, FQGTGA. The CDR3 extends over 16 amino acids. Trimming removed 5 bases from V and 4 bases from J; junction bases left unmatched: 11. The CDR3 DNA reads as TGTGCCAGCAGCGCCAAAAGGACTAGCAGGGCAGATACGCAGTATTTT. Encoded protein: CASSAKRTSRADTQYF.

This clone was recorded many times. The rearrangement uses TRBV9 and TRBJ2-2, with TRBD2 identical over 10 bases. Germline values: CDR1 SGDLS, CDR2 YYNGEE. The V and J ends lost 0 bases and 1 base, in that order; junction bases with no gene match: 3. The CDR3 is 17 residues long. In nucleotides, the CDR3 is TGTGCCAGCAGCGTAGGGCTAGCGGGAGAGAACACCGGGGAGCTGTTTTTT. Its translation is CASSVGLAGENTGELFF.

V usage is TRBV2 and J usage is TRBJ2-3; possible D gene TRBD2, 6 bases. V lost 7 bases, J lost 6 bases, and 14 bases lay in between. Germline CDR1 SNHLY, CDR2 FYNNEI. The CDR3 spans 13 residues. This CDR3 reads CASTAERGDTQYF. CDR3 nucleotides: TGTGCCAGCACCGCCGAACGGGGGGATACGCAGTATTTT.

V usage is TRBV5-1 and J usage is TRBJ1-1; D is uncertain. The CDR3 is made up of 15 amino acids. Per the germline V gene, CDR1 is SGHRS and CDR2 is YFSETQ. V lost 4 bases to trimming and J lost 5 bases, with 18 bases between them. The CDR3: CASSPTPKGYTEAFF. Here the CDR3 DNA reads TGCGCCAGCAGCCCGACTCCTAAAGGGTATACTGAAGCTTTCTTT.

V and J are TRBV18 and TRBJ2-5; TRBD1 might be the D (5 bases). CDR3 length: 14 amino acids. Germline assignment: CDR1 KGHSH and CDR2 LQKENI. Trimming left V 6 bases short and J 0 bases short, with 11 bases between. For the CDR3, the DNA is TGTGCCAGCTCCCAGGGCCGAAACCAAGAGACCCAGTACTTC. It codes for CASSQGRNQETQYF.